The next 18 T cell receptor beta chains were all read from a single sample in a study of Ad26.COV2.S vaccination and SARS-CoV-2 variants. Treatment of the sample: roughly 20 received Ad26.COV2.S at low or high dose, single or two shots; roughly five received placebo; per-sample allocation not given. The samples were gathered on day 63 after the first injection of vaccine or placebo. Repertoires were generated with immunoSEQ multiplex PCR, while TCRdb's copy carries only in-frame clones and drops some. The data contain 350,000 to 500,000 clones, roughly 91% of them singletons. This material consisted of peripheral blood, taken in a trial of Ad26.COV2.S vaccine versus placebo. The receptor source for this set is a person aged 18 to 59 who received the Ad26.COV2.S COVID-19 vaccine or a placebo.

The chain couples TRBV28 to TRBJ2-5; tentatively, D is TRBD1 (6 bases). The CDR3 has 12 amino acids. Trimming shortened V by 6 bases and J by 5 bases, and 10 bases separated the two germline ends. Germline V gene sequence: CDR1 MDHEN, CDR2 SYDVKM. CDR3 in DNA: TGTGCCAGCAGCCGGGACACCGAGACCCAGTACTTC. Protein: CASSRDTETQYF.

Only one count was recorded for this clone. The rearrangement joins TRBV9 to TRBJ2-1; D might be TRBD2 (5 bases). Looked up from germline, CDR1 is SGDLS and CDR2 is YYNGEE. V lost 3 bases to trimming and J lost 11 bases, with 15 bases between them. The CDR3 sequence is 13 residues long. DNA of the CDR3: TGTGCCAGCAGCGCCGGGATATCGGATCAGCAGTTCTTC. Translation gives CASSAGISDQQFF. The entire variable domain, with the rest obtained from reference TRBV9 and TRBJ2-1, is as follows: DSGVTQTPKHLITATGQRVTLRCSPRSGDLSVYWYQQSLDQGLQFLIQYYNGEERAKGNILERFSAQQFPDLHSELNLSSLELGDSALYFCASSAGISDQQFFGPGTRLTVL.

This clone has a handful of counts. The chain carries TRBV6-6 and TRBJ1-1, with D possibly TRBD1 on 5 matching bases. The V gene's germline CDR1 is MNHNY and CDR2 SVGAGI (reference sequence). V was cut by 6 bases and J by 5 bases, with 16 bases left in between. CDR3 length: 14 residues. CDR3 amino acids: CASSAHHQGTEAFF. CDR3 DNA: TGTGCCAGCAGCGCACATCATCAGGGTACTGAAGCTTTCTTT.

The CDR3 sequence is CASSRPGLAGGRGTGELFF. Written as DNA, the CDR3 is TGTGCCAGCAGCCGTCCGGGACTAGCGGGAGGGCGGGGCACCGGGGAGCTGTTTTTT. The chain links TRBV7-8 to TRBJ2-2; 16 nucleotides agree with TRBD2. J lost 4 bases, V lost 5 bases, and 10 bases had no gene match. CDR1 SGHVS and CDR2 FQNEAQ come from the germline V gene. This CDR3 has 19 residues.

To note about this clone: This same CDR3 is encoded by further DNA sequences in the sample. The V and J genes are TRBV9 and TRBJ2-3, with D unresolved. V shed 0 bases and J shed 0 bases, with 8 bases lying between them. The CDR3 totals 15 residues. Looked up from germline, CDR1 is SGDLS and CDR2 is YYNGEE. The CDR3 DNA reads as TGTGCCAGCAGCGTAGGGGTCGGAAGCACAGATACGCAGTATTTT. This translates into CASSVGVGSTDTQYF.

The rearrangement uses TRBV6-2 or TRBV6-3 and TRBJ1-6; D unclear. Germline CDR1 reads MNHEY; CDR2 reads SVGEGT. The CDR3 runs 14 residues. Trimming cost V 2 bases and J 5 bases, with 7 bases left between them. The CDR3 DNA reads TGTGCCAGCAGTTACCGTATTAATAATTCACCCCTCCACTTT. Translated: CASSYRINNSPLHF.

The chain combines TRBV9 with TRBJ2-7, with a tentative D call TRBD2 (6 bases). Trimming removed 4 bases at V and 4 bases at J, with 18 bases between. In germline, CDR1 is SGDLS, CDR2 YYNGEE. CDR3 size: 15 residues. As DNA, the CDR3 is TGTGCCAGCAGCATTGGTAGCGGACTTAATTACGAGCAGTACTTC. The encoded protein is CASSIGSGLNYEQYF.

V and J are TRBV27 and TRBJ2-1, with a possible D match to TRBD2 (6 bases). With 3 bases removed from V and 7 bases from J, the gap between germline ends came to 13 bases. The CDR3 spans 14 residues. CDR1 and CDR2 from the germline V gene are MNHEY and SMNVEV (reference sequence). For the CDR3, the DNA is TGTGCCAGCAGTTTTCTCACTAGCAGGAATGAGCAGTTCTTC. Translated, it gives CASSFLTSRNEQFF.

The V and J genes are TRBV5-4 and TRBJ1-1, with a possible D match to TRBD1 (5 bases). The V end lost 4 bases, the J end lost 1 base, and 17 bases lay between the germline ends. Germline CDR1 reads SGHNT; CDR2 reads YYREEE (reference sequence). CDR3 length: 16 amino acids. In nucleotides, the CDR3 is TGTGCCAGCAGCGCGCCGGGACGGCCCGGGAACACTGAAGCTTTCTTT. This encodes CASSAPGRPGNTEAFF.

The chain employs TRBV6-5 and TRBJ1-2, with TRBD1 identical over 8 bases. The CDR3 is 15 amino acids. Looked up from germline, CDR1 is MNHEY and CDR2 is SVGAGI. J lost 8 bases, V lost 8 bases, and 16 bases had no gene match. CDR3 amino acids: CASCLDRDSLGGYTF. CDR3 sequence (DNA): TGTGCCAGCTGTTTGGACAGGGACAGCCTAGGAGGCTACACCTTC.

This chain connects TRBV4-3 to TRBJ2-7; D call uncertain. The V end was cut by 0 bases, the J end by 5 bases, with 11 bases between. The CDR3 extends over 14 amino acids. Germline values: CDR1 LGHNA, CDR2 YSLEER. CDR3 nucleotides: TGCGCCAGCAGCCAAGATGGCCTCCCGGACGAGCAGTACTTC. As protein: CASSQDGLPDEQYF.

This clone appeared a few times. The V call is TRBV6-4, the J call TRBJ1-1; TRBD1 agrees at 7 bases. This CDR3 comprises 14 residues. The V and J ends lost 5 bases and 0 bases, in that order; junction bases with no gene match: 3. Germline V lookup: CDR1 MRHNA, CDR2 SNTAGT. CDR3 region: CASSPGGVNTEAFF. In DNA form, the CDR3 reads TGTGCCAGCAGTCCAGGGGGAGTGAACACTGAAGCTTTCTTT.

This chain links TRBV19 with TRBJ2-1; D might be TRBD1 or TRBD2, each matching 5 bases. This CDR3 has 13 amino acids. Germline V gene lookup returns CDR1 LNHDA and CDR2 SQIVND (reference sequence). V was cut by 4 bases and J by 9 bases, with 13 bases left in between. The CDR3 here is CASSTPGPFEQFF. The CDR3 nucleotides are TGTGCCAGTAGTACCCCGGGACCCTTTGAGCAGTTCTTC.

The V gene is TRBV28, the J gene TRBJ2-2; D may be TRBD2 (6 bases). Trimming stripped 5 bases from V and 2 bases from J, with 12 bases between. CDR1 is MDHEN and CDR2 is SYDVKM in the germline V gene. This CDR3 has 15 residues. DNA for the CDR3: TGTGCCAGCAGTCCATCGGGGACTAACACCGGGGAGCTGTTTTTT. It is translated as CASSPSGTNTGELFF.

This clone has just one count. This chain uses TRBV4-3 with TRBJ2-7; D ambiguous. Germline V gives CDR1 LGHNA, CDR2 YSLEER. Trimming removed 4 bases at V and 2 bases at J, with 15 bases between. The CDR3 loop spans 15 amino acids. The CDR3 DNA sequence: TGCGCCAGCAGCCCCGAGGTAAGGGTACCCTACGAGCAGTACTTC. Protein sequence: CASSPEVRVPYEQYF.

In DNA form, the CDR3 reads TGTGCCAGCAGCGTAGGAGGACTAGCGACAAACACCGGGGAGCTGTTTTTT. This sequence encodes CASSVGGLATNTGELFF. J is TRBJ2-2 and V is TRBV9; TRBD2 agrees at 9 bases. V was clipped by 0 bases and J by 2 bases; unmatched bases: 5. CDR1 SGDLS and CDR2 YYNGEE come from the germline V gene. There are 17 residues in the CDR3.

The genes are TRBV20-1 and TRBJ2-7; D is tentatively TRBD1 or TRBD2 (5 bases each). Per germline, CDR1 DFQATT and CDR2 SNEGSKA (reference sequence). The CDR3 runs 14 residues. V lost 3 bases and J lost 2, with 14 bases in between. CDR3 DNA: TGCAGTGCTAGTATCGGGGCGGCAGCCTACGAGCAGTACTTC. This translates into CSASIGAAAYEQYF.

To note about this clone: Distinct nucleotide sequences in the sample also encode this CDR3. The chain joins TRBV7-8 to TRBJ2-2; 7 bases are shared with TRBD1. Germline lookup yields CDR1 SGHVS and CDR2 FQNEAQ. The ends lost 1 base at V and 5 bases at J; junction bases unmatched: 1. CDR3 length equals 14 residues. CDR3 loop: CASSLGTGTGELFF. CDR3 coding DNA: TGTGCCAGCAGCTTAGGGACAGGAACCGGGGAGCTGTTTTTT.